This TCR beta chain was sequenced for a study of T cell responses to AZD1222 COVID-19 vaccine. Repertoires were generated with immunoSEQ multiplex PCR, while TCRdb's copy carries only in-frame clones and drops some. The sample carries fewer than 40,000 clones, 88% recorded once. For this clone: As yet, its antigen is unknown.

Trimming at V came to 8 bases and at J to 4 bases, leaving 7 bases not matched to a gene. CDR3 length equals 14 residues. Per germline, CDR1 SEHNR and CDR2 FQNEAQ (reference sequence). Notes on the study in general: Baseline seropositivity occurred in only six AZD1222 recipients. With dominance at 160-218 and 743-854, vaccine-associated CD4 TCRs spanned spike. Unmutated regions of variants are reportedly targeted by nearly half of spike-specific TCRs.

J is TRBJ2-2 and V is TRBV7-9, with 7 bases identical to TRBD2. Sample: peripheral blood, taken 28 days after the second dose of the MenACWY control vaccine. This clonotype was obtained from an adult who received the MenACWY meningococcal vaccine as a control. The CDR3 protein is CASPRGRGTGELFF. Here the CDR3 DNA reads TGTGCCAGCCCACGGGGGAGGGGCACCGGGGAGCTGTTTTTT.